The T cell receptor beta chain described here comes from a study of molecular identifiers for immune sequencing clone quantification. In this sample, this clonotype turned up many times. Bulk TCR libraries used previously described methods and listed TCR primers. TCRdb re-called the PCR reads through MiXCR, storing one row per CDR3 protein. The top ten hold 0.74% of the sample, which has a few hundred thousand distinct CDR3 sequences, roughly 23% seen once. Isolation of naive CD8 T cells was achieved by sorting on a CD8+CD4-CCR7+CD45RA+ phenotype. Germline assignment: CDR1 MDHEN and CDR2 SYDVKM. V lost 5 bases, J lost 2 bases, and 5 bases stayed unmatched. This CDR3 is 14 amino acids long.

This sequence originates from a human donor in good health. Some libraries in this study had Jurkat cell RNA spiked in. The source material was naive CD8+ T cells from blood, with Jurkat cell RNA spiked in. Subset given: FACS-sorted CD8+CD4-CCR7+CD45RA+ naive T cells. The chain uses TRBV28 and TRBJ2-7; 8 bases line up with TRBD1. CDR3 DNA sequence: TGTGCCAGCAGTGCTGACAGGGGCGCCTACGAGCAGTACTTC. This codes for CASSADRGAYEQYF.